This T cell receptor (beta chain) came from a study of blood T cell repertoires in COVID-19. Recruitment covered fewer than 25 US areas and drew participants whose ages spanned roughly 18 to 89 years. Clinical history reported by participants formed the basis on which cohorts were assigned. Two negative PCRs, clearance, or symptom resolution had been documented for recovered Cohort 3 donors. V trimming: 3 bases; J trimming: 2 bases; junction bases outside the gene matches: 2. The germline gives CDR1 KGHSH, CDR2 LQKENI. There are 14 residues in the CDR3. With regard to this clone: Other DNA sequences of this sample code for an identical CDR3.

Sequencing used immunoSEQ multiplex PCR; TCRdb keeps in-frame clones, though not all of them. In the table there are around 300,000 clones, more than 80% of which are singletons. The gene calls are TRBV18 and TRBJ2-7; 9 bases match TRBD2. The sequence was obtained from a woman in her twenties or thirties who had recovered from COVID-19. Sequencing used PBMCs or T cells enriched from blood (not recorded which). The CDR3 region has the DNA TGTGCCAGCTCACCGTCTAGCGGGACCTACGAGCAGTACTTC. It yields the protein CASSPSSGTYEQYF. The full variable domain, with the rest looked up from reference TRBV18 and TRBJ2-7, is NAGVMQNPRHLVRRRGQEARLRCSPMKGHSHVYWYRQLPEEGLKFMVYLQKENIIDESGMPKERFSAEFPKEGPSILRIQQVVRGDSAAYFCASSPSSGTYEQYFGPGTRLTVT.